The entry below gives a single T cell receptor beta chain sequence along with its context. This sample was taken from a study of blood T cell repertoires in COVID-19. As for the study in general: Italy, Spain and the United States were the sources of the convalescent and acute COVID-19 samples.

The V gene end was trimmed by 4 bases and the J gene end by 5 bases; junction bases not matched to a gene: 14. This CDR3 region has 18 residues. Germline V gene sequence: CDR1 KGHSH, CDR2 LQKENI. As handled by the study authors: Amplification with reference gene primers provided the estimates of nucleated cell counts. The method was immunoSEQ multiplex PCR; TCRdb's version includes in-frame clones alone and lacks a portion of them. That table supplies the V and J calls and clone size; D and trimming were determined from the DNA. The sample has about 80,000 clones; about four fifths are singletons. This TCR was recovered from a woman in her 70s with acute or convalescent COVID-19. The sample comprised peripheral blood. The chain combines TRBV18 with TRBJ1-6, with 7 bases identical to TRBD1. This chain's CDR3 is CASSRSMSGTENNSPLHF. The CDR3, as DNA: TGTGCCAGCTCACGTTCGATGTCGGGGACAGAAAATAATTCACCCCTCCACTTT.